One and the same sample provided the 32 T cell receptor beta chains below, sequenced in a study of ipilimumab plus nivolumab after autologous stem cell transplantation. Data came from immunoSEQ multiplex PCR; TCRdb stores just in-frame clones and leaves some out. Counted here are roughly 86,000 clones, 83% occurring once; the ten biggest clones make up 2.2%. The sample here was PBMCs, taken in a trial of ipilimumab plus nivolumab as post-transplant consolidation. The receptors here all came from a male donor with diffuse large B-cell lymphoma.

This chain connects TRBV2 to TRBJ2-2; TRBD1 aligns across 12 bases. V gave up 5 bases and J gave up 8 bases; unmatched junction bases: 6. The CDR3 length is 15 residues. Germline V gene sequence: CDR1 SNHLY, CDR2 FYNNEI. The CDR3 spells CASSPGQGAIGELFF. CDR3 bases: TGTGCCAGCAGTCCGGGACAGGGGGCAATTGGGGAGCTGTTTTTT.

The chain carries TRBV11-2 and TRBJ2-1, with TRBD2 as a possible D gene (7 bases). The length of the CDR3 is 13 residues. The ends were cut back, 4 bases at V and 15 bases at J, with 19 bases in the middle. Germline V gene data show CDR1 as SGHAT and CDR2 as FQNNGV. The CDR3 nucleotides are TGTGCCAGCAGCTCTCGCCTTGGGGGGGGGCGGTTCTTC. Translating gives CASSSRLGGGRFF.

The chain links TRBV2 to TRBJ2-3; D remains unclear. Trimming left V 6 bases short and J 2 bases short, with 3 bases between. The CDR3 consists of 11 residues. Germline CDR1 and CDR2: SNHLY and FYNNEI. Written as DNA, the CDR3 is TGTGCCAGCAGGGACACAGATACGCAGTATTTT. Translated, it gives CASRDTDTQYF.

CDR3 protein: CASSLASSGGAFEQFF. The CDR3 DNA follows: TGTGCCAGCAGCTTAGCCTCTAGCGGGGGGGCCTTTGAGCAGTTCTTC. The V gene is TRBV7-2, the J gene TRBJ2-1, with 12 bases lining up with TRBD2. V lost 0 bases to trimming and J lost 9 bases; unmatched junction nucleotides: 6. This CDR3 spans 16 amino acids. The germline V gene encodes CDR1 SGHTA and CDR2 FQGNSA.

This chain connects TRBV6-6 to TRBJ2-2; D is unclear. The V end lost 4 bases, the J end lost 7 bases, and 4 bases lay between the germline ends. This CDR3 has 11 residues. The germline V gene has CDR1 MNHNY and CDR2 SVGAGI (reference sequence). CDR3 sequence (DNA): TGTGCCAGCAGTTTAATCGGGGAGCTGTTTTTT. The encoded protein is CASSLIGELFF.

This chain uses TRBV30 with TRBJ1-4; 11 nucleotides align to TRBD1. Germline trimming cut 1 base from V and 9 bases from J; bases unmatched to any gene: 7. From germline, CDR1 is GTSNPN and CDR2 SVGIG (reference sequence). This CDR3 is built from 15 residues. The chain's CDR3 is CAWSDRGTGGKKLFF. The CDR3, as DNA: TGTGCCTGGAGTGACCGCGGGACAGGGGGGAAAAAACTGTTTTTT.

This clone appeared once. The rearrangement uses TRBV5-1 and TRBJ2-7, with no clear D. V was shortened by 0 bases and J by 0 bases, with 7 bases between the two germline ends. CDR3 size: 14 residues. Germline CDR1 SGHRS, CDR2 YFSETQ. CDR3 sequence reads: CASSLGGSSYEQYF. The CDR3 DNA reads TGCGCCAGCAGCTTGGGTGGAAGCTCCTACGAGCAGTACTTC.

This clone was recorded only once. The chain is built from TRBV7-2 and TRBJ1-2; 8 positions match TRBD1. CDR1 and CDR2 from the germline V gene are SGHTA and FQGNSA. The CDR3 is 13 residues long. The J segment lost 5 bases and the V segment lost 6 bases, leaving 5 bases of the junction unmatched. This chain's CDR3 is CASSFNRGYGYTF. The CDR3, as DNA: TGTGCCAGCAGTTTTAACAGGGGGTATGGCTACACCTTC.

In this sample, this clone turned up a few times. V is TRBV19 and J is TRBJ2-4, with TRBD2 identical over 7 bases. Per germline, CDR1 LNHDA and CDR2 SQIVND (reference sequence). The CDR3 loop spans 13 amino acids. Trimming took 11 bases from V and 8 from J; bases not matched to a gene: 12. The CDR3 region has the DNA TGTGCCGTAAGCGGGACTCTCGCTGACATTCAGTACTTC. This sequence encodes CAVSGTLADIQYF.

In its sample, this clone was seen a few times. The CDR3 DNA reads as TGTGCCAGCTCAGGGACGGAGATAGAGCCCCAGCATTTT. It is translated as CASSGTEIEPQHF. The genes are TRBV18 and TRBJ1-5, with D possibly being TRBD1 (5 bases). V was cut by 5 bases and J by 8 bases, with 13 bases left in between. In germline, CDR1 is KGHSH, CDR2 LQKENI. This CDR3 has 13 amino acids.

V gene TRBV5-1 combines with J gene TRBJ2-5; the D gene is possibly TRBD2 (7 bases). Germline CDR1 and CDR2: SGHRS and YFSETQ. The CDR3 covers 14 residues. V lost 1 base and J lost 4, with 11 bases in between. The CDR3 bases are TGCGCCAGCAGCTTGCCGGGGGGCAGAGAGACCCAGTACTTC. This gives the protein CASSLPGGRETQYF.

The rearrangement uses TRBV9 and TRBJ1-4, with 8 bases aligning to TRBD1. V lost 1 base, J lost 7 bases, and 6 bases stayed unmatched. There are 15 residues in the CDR3. Germline V lookup: CDR1 SGDLS, CDR2 YYNGEE. The DNA of the CDR3 is TGTGCCAGCAGCGTAACGACAGGGGTGGGTGAAAAACTGTTTTTT. It yields the protein CASSVTTGVGEKLFF.

The V and J genes are TRBV10-1 and TRBJ2-3; 7 nucleotides align to TRBD2. The CDR3 totals 15 residues. Germline trimming cut 6 bases from V and 6 bases from J; bases unmatched to any gene: 12. Germline CDR1 WNHNN, CDR2 SYGVQD (reference sequence). The chain's CDR3 is CASSTNGQLADTQYF. The CDR3 nucleotides are TGCGCCAGCAGCACTAATGGACAACTAGCGGATACGCAGTATTTT.

This rearrangement joins TRBV18 to TRBJ2-1, with D unresolved. This CDR3 has 15 residues. Germline loops: CDR1 KGHSH, CDR2 LQKENI. V shed 3 bases and J shed 0 bases, with 9 bases lying between them. CDR3 nucleotides: TGTGCCAGCTCACCCTCGCCGAGCTCCTACAATGAGCAGTTCTTC. Amino acid sequence: CASSPSPSSYNEQFF.

CDR3 in amino acids: CASSISWQGARNEQFF. CDR3 DNA: TGTGCCAGTAGTATAAGCTGGCAGGGGGCTCGCAATGAGCAGTTCTTC. The chain combines TRBV19 with TRBJ2-1; 8 bases agree with TRBD1. Germline V lookup: CDR1 LNHDA, CDR2 SQIVND (reference sequence). V shed 2 bases and J 6 bases; nucleotides not matched to a gene: 9. The CDR3 is made up of 16 amino acids.

The chain uses TRBV5-3 and TRBJ1-3; D gene uncertain. TRBV5-3 is placed among ORFs of uncertain function. The germline V and J ends were trimmed by 3 bases and 0 bases, with 10 bases remaining between them. This CDR3 has 15 amino acids. In nucleotides, the CDR3 is TGTGCCAGAAGCTCCACATTCAACTCTGGAAACACCATATATTTT. Its translation is CARSSTFNSGNTIYF.

V gene TRBV21-1 combines with J gene TRBJ1-2; the listed D gene, TRBD1, was not tested against the DNA. TRBV21-1 is deemed a pseudogene. This CDR3 is 13 amino acids long. Here the CDR3 DNA reads TGTGCCAGCCGCAGGGGGCGCCTCTATGGCTACACCTTC. It translates to CASRRGRLYGYTF.

The chain recombines TRBV2 with TRBJ1-5; TRBD1 is a possible D gene (6 bases). The CDR3 totals 11 residues. Trimming pared 5 bases from V and 12 bases from J, leaving 11 bases between. Germline loops: CDR1 SNHLY, CDR2 FYNNEI. The CDR3 nucleotides are TGTGCCAGCAGTCAAGGGGGAGACCAGCATTTT. Encoded protein: CASSQGGDQHF. Using reference TRBV2 and TRBJ1-5 for the parts outside the CDR3, the full variable domain is EPEVTQTPSHQVTQMGQEVILRCVPISNHLYFYWYRQILGQKVEFLVSFYNNEISEKSEIFDDQFSVERPDGSNFTLKIRSTKLEDSAMYFCASSQGGDQHFGDGTRLSIL.

The J gene is TRBJ2-7, the V gene TRBV6-5; 7 nucleotides agree with TRBD1. The CDR3 extends over 14 amino acids. Germline CDR1 MNHEY, CDR2 SVGAGI. The ends lost 6 bases at V and 3 bases at J; junction bases unmatched: 8. The CDR3 DNA sequence: TGTGCCAGCAGCAGGGACAGTATACTCTACGAGCAGTACTTC. This sequence encodes CASSRDSILYEQYF.

This clone was found once. V is TRBV4-3 and J is TRBJ2-3; 11 bases agree with TRBD2. Trimming at V came to 1 base and at J to 6 bases, leaving 12 bases not matched to a gene. Germline CDR1 reads LGHNA; CDR2 reads YSLEER. The length of the CDR3 is 18 residues. The CDR3 sequence is CASSQAVIAGGPWDTQYF. The CDR3 region has the DNA TGCGCCAGCAGCCAAGCGGTGATAGCGGGGGGGCCATGGGATACGCAGTATTTT.

This sequence joins TRBV25-1 and TRBJ1-2; 7 bases fit TRBD1. The CDR3 spans 14 residues. Trimming at V came to 6 bases and at J to 7 bases, leaving 11 bases not matched to a gene. CDR1 MGHDK and CDR2 SYGVNS come from the germline V gene. CDR3 nucleotide sequence: TGTGCCAGCAGCTCACAGGGGTTCTTACGTGGCTACACCTTC. Amino acids: CASSSQGFLRGYTF.

The chain combines TRBV15 with TRBJ2-1; 11 bases match TRBD1. This CDR3 has 15 residues. Per the germline V gene, CDR1 is LNHNV and CDR2 is YYDKDF (reference sequence). Germline trimming cut 3 bases from V and 8 bases from J; bases unmatched to any gene: 6. The CDR3 DNA reads TGTGCCACCAGCAGTCGGGACAGGGGGTTCGATGAGCAGTTCTTC. It yields the protein CATSSRDRGFDEQFF.

J is TRBJ1-2 and V is TRBV21-1; the table's D call, TRBD1, was not checked against the DNA. TRBV21-1 is shown as a pseudogene. CDR3 length equals 16 residues. CDR3 DNA: TGTGCCAGCAGCCAAAAGGGGGCCCGGCCCTCTCATGGCTACACCTTC. The encoded protein is CASSQKGARPSHGYTF.

The CDR3 spells CASRRTGPGDDYGYTF. CDR3 nucleotides: TGTGCCAGCAGGAGGACAGGGCCGGGAGACGACTATGGCTACACCTTC. The chain carries TRBV6-4 and TRBJ1-2, with TRBD1 matching over 8 bases. Looked up from germline, CDR1 is MRHNA and CDR2 is SNTAGT. CDR3 size: 16 residues. The V segment lost 6 bases and the J segment 3 bases; nucleotides outside the gene matches: 12.

The count of this clone is one. The chain carries TRBV19 and TRBJ1-5, with D possibly matching TRBD1 (5 bases). V was shortened by 3 bases and J by 6 bases, with 12 bases between the two germline ends. CDR3 size: 14 residues. Germline V gene data show CDR1 as LNHDA and CDR2 as SQIVND (reference sequence). The CDR3 nucleotides read TGTGCCAGTAGTATTGCTGGACATATTCAGCCCCAGCATTTT. Amino acid sequence: CASSIAGHIQPQHF. Full variable domain (rest looked up from reference TRBV19 and TRBJ1-5): DGGITQSPKYLFRKEGQNVTLSCEQNLNHDAMYWYRQDPGQGLRLIYYSQIVNDFQKGDIAEGYSVSREKKESFPLTVTSAQKNPTAFYLCASSIAGHIQPQHFGDGTRLSIL.

The chain has TRBV30 and TRBJ2-7; perhaps TRBD1 as D (7 bases). CDR1 and CDR2 from the germline V gene are GTSNPN and SVGIG (reference sequence). This CDR3 comprises 13 residues. V lost 4 bases and J 3 bases, leaving 13 bases between the germline ends. The CDR3 sequence: CAWTRGALYEQYF. CDR3 in DNA: TGTGCCTGGACCAGGGGGGCCCTCTACGAGCAGTACTTC. Together with reference TRBV30 and TRBJ2-7, the CDR3 gives the full variable domain: SQTIHQWPATLVQPVGSPLSLECTVEGTSNPNLYWYRQAAGRGLQLLFYSVGIGQISSEVPQNLSASRPQDRQFILSSKKLLLSDSGFYLCAWTRGALYEQYFGPGTRLTVT.

V and J are TRBV5-6 and TRBJ2-3; maybe TRBD1 (6 bases). V was shortened by 4 bases and J by 4 bases, with 16 bases between the two germline ends. Germline V lookup: CDR1 SGHDT, CDR2 YYEEEE. The CDR3 is made up of 15 amino acids. Here the CDR3 DNA reads TGTGCCAGCAGCCCGCCGTCAGGGGCGGCAGATACGCAGTATTTT. It specifies CASSPPSGAADTQYF.

This clone was counted once. The chain has TRBV11-2 and TRBJ2-7; D unresolved. CDR3 length equals 17 residues. CDR1 is SGHAT, CDR2 FQNNGV, per germline. The V and J ends lost 1 base and 7 bases respectively, with 23 bases between them. The CDR3 loop is CASSLVSDLFYPTEQYF. The DNA for the CDR3 is TGTGCCAGCAGCTTAGTTTCAGATCTATTCTATCCTACGGAGCAGTACTTC.

The V gene is TRBV6-5, the J gene TRBJ1-5; TRBD1 aligns across 7 bases. This CDR3 is built from 15 residues. Looked up from germline, CDR1 is MNHEY and CDR2 is SVGAGI. J was trimmed by 5 bases and V by 2 bases; bases with no gene match: 6. The CDR3 region is CASSYGAGQDQPQHF. DNA for the CDR3: TGTGCCAGCAGTTACGGGGCCGGACAGGATCAGCCCCAGCATTTT.

This clone was seen a handful of times. Additional DNA sequences in this sample encode the identical CDR3. The DNA for the CDR3 is TGTGCCAGCAGCAGGGATGGGAACACTGAAGCTTTCTTT. This codes for CASSRDGNTEAFF. The chain couples TRBV2 to TRBJ1-1; the D gene is possibly TRBD1 (5 bases). The CDR3 contains 13 residues. V dropped 6 bases and J dropped 1 base, with 9 bases sitting between them. Per germline, CDR1 SNHLY and CDR2 FYNNEI.

This clone was counted between two and nine times. The chain carries TRBV10-1 and TRBJ2-7, with D perhaps given as TRBD1 or TRBD2 (7 bases each). The CDR3 loop spans 17 amino acids. Trimming shortened V by 0 bases and J by 0 bases, and 15 bases separated the two germline ends. The germline CDR1 and CDR2 sequences are WNHNN and SYGVQD (reference sequence). DNA for the CDR3: TGCGCCAGCAGTGAGTCGAGCGGGACAGAGTACTCCTACGAGCAGTACTTC. This gives the protein CASSESSGTEYSYEQYF.

This chain connects TRBV5-4 to TRBJ1-1, with no clear D. V lost 0 bases, J lost 5 bases, and 8 bases lay in between. There are 13 residues in the CDR3. Germline loops: CDR1 SGHNT, CDR2 YYREEE (reference sequence). The CDR3 coding sequence is TGTGCCAGCAGCTTGGATCCCGTGACTGAAGCTTTCTTT. Translating gives CASSLDPVTEAFF. The variable domain in full, completed from reference TRBV5-4 and TRBJ1-1, reads ETGVTQSPTHLIKTRGQQVTLRCSSQSGHNTVSWYQQALGQGPQFIFQYYREEENGRGNFPPRFSGLQFPNYSSELNVNALELDDSALYLCASSLDPVTEAFFGQGTRLTVV.